This passage covers 15 T cell receptor beta chains from one sample sequenced in a study of T cell responses to AZD1222 COVID-19 vaccine. TCRdb's table, derived via immunoSEQ multiplex PCR, lists solely in-frame clones and lacks some. This sample has about 68,000 clones; 86% occur once, and the top ten carry roughly 2.7%. The sample here was peripheral blood, taken on day 0 of AZD1222 vaccination. The receptors originated from an adult in good health.

The chain has TRBV10-3 and TRBJ1-4; TRBD1 might be the D (5 bases). V lost 6 bases, J lost 3 bases, and 11 bases lay in between. Per the germline V gene, CDR1 is ENHRY and CDR2 is SYGVKD. This CDR3 is built from 14 residues. The CDR3 is CAIRPDTSNEKLFF. The DNA for the CDR3 is TGTGCCATCAGACCGGACACGTCTAATGAAAAACTGTTTTTT.

V usage is TRBV11-2 and J usage is TRBJ2-1; 9 bases are a match to TRBD2. Looked up from germline, CDR1 is SGHAT and CDR2 is FQNNGV. This CDR3 is built from 13 residues. Losses at the gene ends were 0 bases for V and 15 bases for J; bases not matched to a gene: 6. The DNA for the CDR3 is TGTGCCAGCAGCTTAGAATCTAGCGGGATTATGTTCTTC. It is translated as CASSLESSGIMFF.

This chain uses TRBV6-2 or TRBV6-3 with TRBJ1-5; D unclear. This CDR3 is 15 amino acids long. The germline V and J ends were trimmed by 2 bases and 0 bases, with 8 bases remaining between them. Germline values: CDR1 MNHEY, CDR2 SVGEGT. The CDR3 DNA sequence: TGTGCCAGCAGTTACAGGACCTATAGCAATCAGCCCCAGCATTTT. It encodes CASSYRTYSNQPQHF.

The chain combines TRBV11-1 with TRBJ1-1; the D is unclear. This CDR3 is built from 13 residues. The germline V and J ends were trimmed by 6 bases and 0 bases, with 8 bases remaining between them. Germline V gene data show CDR1 as SGHAT and CDR2 as FQDESV (reference sequence). In DNA, the CDR3 is TGTGCCAGCAGTACTTATATGAACACTGAAGCTTTCTTT. This encodes CASSTYMNTEAFF.

The chain carries TRBV28 and TRBJ1-2, with D hard to call. CDR1 is MDHEN, CDR2 SYDVKM, per germline. The length of the CDR3 is 14 residues. Between the trimmed V and J ends, which lost 2 bases and 4 bases, there was a span of 11 bases. The CDR3 DNA follows: TGTGCCAGCAGTTTAACTGGGAATGTCTATGGCTACACCTTC. Translation: CASSLTGNVYGYTF.

The gene calls are TRBV5-1 and TRBJ2-1; 9 bases match TRBD2. Per germline, CDR1 SGHRS and CDR2 YFSETQ. This CDR3 contains 16 residues. The ends lost 0 bases at V and 0 bases at J; junction bases unmatched: 1. As DNA, the CDR3 is TGCGCCAGCAGCTTGGAAGCGGGGGGCTCCTACAATGAGCAGTTCTTC. Protein sequence: CASSLEAGGSYNEQFF.

Points on this clone: The same CDR3 can be traced to other DNA sequences in this sample. The chain has TRBV29-1 and TRBJ1-2; D is unresolved. The CDR3 contains 12 residues. V was shortened by 5 bases and J by 1 base, with 8 bases between the two germline ends. CDR1 and CDR2 (germline): SQVTM, ANQGSEA. The CDR3 DNA follows: TGCAGCGTTACCGGCAGTAACTATGGCTACACCTTC. Protein product: CSVTGSNYGYTF.

V usage is TRBV3-1 (or the pseudogene TRBV3-2) and J usage is TRBJ2-3; D possibly corresponds to TRBD2 (6 bases). V lost 6 bases and J 4 bases, leaving 20 bases between the germline ends. The CDR3 length is 16 residues. Per the germline V gene, CDR1 is LGHDT and CDR2 is YNNKEL (reference sequence). For the CDR3, the DNA is TGTGCCAGCAGTTTGGCTAGCGCGGTTCCGTCAGATACGCAGTATTTT. Translation gives CASSLASAVPSDTQYF.

The V gene is TRBV13, the J gene TRBJ1-4; no reliable D call. The CDR3 sequence is 14 residues long. V was cut by 5 bases and J by 5 bases, with 12 bases left in between. Germline-derived CDR1 and CDR2 are PRHDT and FYEKMQ (reference sequence). CDR3: CASSQLGVNEKLFF. The CDR3 nucleotides are TGTGCCAGCAGCCAGCTCGGAGTAAATGAAAAACTGTTTTTT. Drawing the rest from reference TRBV13 and TRBJ1-4, the complete variable domain is AAGVIQSPRHLIKEKRETATLKCYPIPRHDTVYWYQQGPGQDPQFLISFYEKMQSDKGSIPDRFSAQQFSDYHSELNMSSLELGDSALYFCASSQLGVNEKLFFGSGTQLSVL.

The chain couples TRBV3-1 (or the pseudogene TRBV3-2) to TRBJ2-7; a possible D gene is TRBD1 (5 bases). Germline V lookup: CDR1 LGHDT, CDR2 YNNKEL (reference sequence). The CDR3 is 14 amino acids. V lost 0 bases and J lost 5, with 11 bases in between. The CDR3 loop reads CASSQDRRQHEQYF. CDR3 coding DNA: TGTGCCAGCAGCCAAGATCGGCGACAGCACGAGCAGTACTTC.

The chain couples TRBV4-2 to TRBJ2-6, with D possibly matching TRBD2 (5 bases). Per the germline V gene, CDR1 is LGHNA and CDR2 is YNFKEQ. The CDR3 sequence is 15 residues long. V lost 4 bases to trimming and J lost 0 bases, with 7 bases between them. The CDR3: CASSPSGSGANVLTF. The DNA for the CDR3 is TGTGCCAGCAGCCCCAGCGGCTCTGGGGCCAACGTCCTGACTTTC.

This clone has just one count. This chain's CDR3 is CASSQFNRDYNEQFF. CDR3 in DNA: TGTGCCAGCAGTCAATTTAACAGGGATTACAATGAGCAGTTCTTC. J is TRBJ2-1 and V is TRBV3-1 (or the pseudogene TRBV3-2); a possible D gene is TRBD1 (6 bases). Trimming pared 6 bases from V and 4 bases from J, leaving 16 bases between. The length of the CDR3 is 15 residues. In germline, CDR1 is LGHDT, CDR2 YNNKEL (reference sequence).

The gene calls are TRBV7-6 and TRBJ2-3; D possibly corresponds to TRBD1 (6 bases). Germline assignment: CDR1 SGHVS and CDR2 FNYEAQ. V lost 1 base, J lost 6 bases, and 14 bases lay in between. The CDR3 has 15 amino acids. The CDR3 region has the DNA TGTGCCAGCAGCTTAGGTACACAGGGAAGGGATACGCAGTATTTT. Translation gives CASSLGTQGRDTQYF. Full variable domain (missing parts from reference TRBV7-6 and TRBJ2-3): GAGVSQSPRYKVTKRGQDVALRCDPISGHVSLYWYRQALGQGPEFLTYFNYEAQQDKSGLPNDRFSAERPEGSISTLTIQRTEQRDSAMYRCASSLGTQGRDTQYFGPGTRLTVL.

The chain joins TRBV10-3 to TRBJ1-3, with TRBD1 as a possible D gene (6 bases). Germline-derived CDR1 and CDR2 are ENHRY and SYGVKD. Trimming left V 8 bases short and J 2 bases short, with 16 bases between. This CDR3 has 15 amino acids. The CDR3 nucleotides read TGTGCCATCGGGGCCCGGGGGCTGACTGGAAACACCATATATTTT. Encoded protein: CAIGARGLTGNTIYF.

V is TRBV19 and J is TRBJ2-1; TRBD2 might be the D (5 bases). Germline V lookup: CDR1 LNHDA, CDR2 SQIVND (reference sequence). There are 13 residues in the CDR3. V was cut by 6 bases and J by 5 bases, with 11 bases left in between. CDR3: CASRTPGNNEQFF. CDR3 bases: TGTGCCAGTAGAACTCCGGGAAACAATGAGCAGTTCTTC. Based on the CDR3 plus reference TRBV19 and TRBJ2-1, the full variable domain is DGGITQSPKYLFRKEGQNVTLSCEQNLNHDAMYWYRQDPGQGLRLIYYSQIVNDFQKGDIAEGYSVSREKKESFPLTVTSAQKNPTAFYLCASRTPGNNEQFFGPGTRLTVL.